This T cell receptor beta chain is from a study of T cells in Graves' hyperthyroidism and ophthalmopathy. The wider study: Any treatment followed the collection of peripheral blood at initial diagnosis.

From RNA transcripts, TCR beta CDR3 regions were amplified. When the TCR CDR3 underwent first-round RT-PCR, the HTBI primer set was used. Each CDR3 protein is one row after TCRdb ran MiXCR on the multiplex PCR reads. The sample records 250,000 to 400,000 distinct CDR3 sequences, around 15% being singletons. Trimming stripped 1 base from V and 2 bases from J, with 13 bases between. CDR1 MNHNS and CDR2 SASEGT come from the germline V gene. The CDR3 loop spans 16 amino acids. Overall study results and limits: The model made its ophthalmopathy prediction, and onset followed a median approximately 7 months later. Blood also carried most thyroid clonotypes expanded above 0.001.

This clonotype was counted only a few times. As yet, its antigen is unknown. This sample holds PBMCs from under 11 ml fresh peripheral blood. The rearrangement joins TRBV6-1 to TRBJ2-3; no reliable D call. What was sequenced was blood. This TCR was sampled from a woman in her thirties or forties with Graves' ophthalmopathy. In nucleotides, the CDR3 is TGTGCCAGCAGTGAAGGGTGGCCGTCTCTCACAGATACGCAGTATTTT. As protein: CASSEGWPSLTDTQYF.